Below, 5 T cell receptor beta chains from the same sample are listed, as sequenced in a study of T cells in localized non-small cell lung cancer (dated by TCRdb to the early 2020s). The library was obtained by the immunoSEQ multiplex PCR assay. Imported from immuneACCESS, the table was reduced by TCRdb to in-frame sequences with V and J called. These copies leave out some clones; in studies compared against another copy, an unresolved V gene accounts for under half, and the cause of the remainder is not known. The sample includes tens of thousands of clones, with around 82% observed a single time. The ten largest clonotypes hold roughly 33% of the sample. Material: peripheral blood, obtained before any cancer treatment. The receptors come from a male donor older than 55 with stage II squamous cell lung carcinoma.

V is TRBV18 and J is TRBJ1-4, with D hard to call. Germline CDR1 is KGHSH and CDR2 is LQKENI. The CDR3 loop spans 14 amino acids. V lost 3 bases, J lost 8 bases, and 13 bases lay in between. CDR3 sequence reads: CASSPGNRREKLFF. The CDR3 DNA follows: TGTGCCAGCTCACCCGGGAACCGGCGGGAAAAACTGTTTTTT.

The CDR3, as DNA: TGCAGCGTTGAACAGGGCATCAATCAGCCCCAGCATTTT. Translating gives CSVEQGINQPQHF. V and J are TRBV29-1 and TRBJ1-5, with D possibly being TRBD1 (5 bases). Trimming took off 2 bases at V and 3 bases at J, with 8 bases between the two ends. The CDR3 covers 13 residues. Germline V gene data show CDR1 as SQVTM and CDR2 as ANQGSEA.

The rearrangement links TRBV7-2 to TRBJ1-4; D is unclear. CDR1 and CDR2 from the germline V gene are SGHTA and FQGNSA. The CDR3 totals 15 residues. V lost 1 base to trimming and J lost 10 bases, with 16 bases between them. The CDR3 reads CASSLDGNVLGKLFF. Here the CDR3 DNA reads TGTGCCAGCAGCTTAGATGGTAACGTGTTGGGAAAACTGTTTTTT.

This sequence joins TRBV7-3 and TRBJ2-4; D remains ambiguous. Trimming shortened V by 2 bases and J by 0 bases, and 8 bases separated the two germline ends. The CDR3 sequence is 15 residues long. Germline V gene data show CDR1 as SGHTA and CDR2 as FQGTGA. Here the CDR3 reads CASSLGLGAKNIQYF. The CDR3 DNA follows: TGTGCCAGCAGCTTAGGATTGGGAGCCAAAAACATTCAGTACTTC.

The gene calls are TRBV5-3 and TRBJ1-3; no definite D call. TRBV5-3 is marked as an open reading frame, function uncertain. The V end was cut by 4 bases, the J end by 5 bases, with 13 bases between. This CDR3 has 14 residues. The CDR3 is CARSSGGVRNTIYF. CDR3 coding DNA: TGTGCCAGAAGCAGCGGCGGGGTACGAAACACCATATATTTT.